This T cell receptor beta chain was found in a study of blood T cell repertoires in COVID-19 (dated by TCRdb to about 2020). Regarding the complete study: The collaborator samples originated in the United States, Italy and Spain and spanned the acute and convalescent phases of COVID-19. A de-identified subject ID, COVID-19 status, age in years and sex were almost always included in the sample metadata. The prospective study material was composed of cDNA or gDNA derived from T cells, B-cell-depleted T cells, or PBMCs. HLA class I and class II types, where available, came from metadata supplied by the sample provider rather than from assay-based typing. The repertoires were made available in a free public database intended to serve as a resource for research on the immune response to SARS-CoV-2. The samples were drawn from the first 160 participants of the ongoing ImmuneRACE study and from 950 to 1,500 subjects provided by 6 global collaborators. The dataset comprised deeply sampled blood TCRbeta repertoires from subjects exposed to, actively infected with, or recovered from COVID-19. What the research found in general, with its limitations: The quantity of clinical and demographic metadata differed by source and by participant and was supplied without curation.

Collaborating institutions collected whole blood in K2EDTA tubes following their own protocols. For TCRbeta analysis, collaborators shipped samples in one of three forms: frozen whole blood, isolated PBMCs, or DNA extracted from either of those sample types. The immunoSEQ Assay, a bias-controlled multiplex PCR, was used to amplify TCRbeta CDR3 regions from genomic DNA. For the original study's pipeline: The number of nucleated cells in each sample was estimated from the amplification of reference gene primers within the assay. To quantify the absolute abundance of each unique TCRbeta CDR3 rearrangement, sequence reads were collapsed and filtered. For each sample, productive Simpson clonality was calculated as the square root of Simpson's diversity index across productive rearrangements. Imported from immuneACCESS, the table was reduced by TCRdb to in-frame sequences with V and J called. These copies leave out some clones; in studies compared against another copy, an unresolved V gene accounts for under half, and the cause of the remainder is not known. That table is the source of V, J and clone size, and D and trimming were worked out from the DNA. The sample records about 130,000 clones, roughly 72% of which are singletons. Roughly 10% of the sample is taken by the ten largest.

This clone was found many times. No antigen is known for it. No clone much larger than this one lies a single base away; base qualities are absent. The CDR3 runs 15 amino acids, cysteine and phenylalanine included. The entry retains the CDR3 DNA only, 45 bases that are in frame from base 1. V and J lose 5 bases and 4 bases, and a span of 17 bases separates them. The germline V gene sets CDR1 to SGHVS and CDR2 to FQNEAQ. The source material was peripheral blood. This TCR came from a human donor in a cohort sampled during active COVID-19. The sequence links TRBV7-8 to TRBJ2-5; the D region possibly corresponds to TRBD2 (7 bases align). Here the CDR3 is given as CASSPKTGGGETQYF. The base sequence is TGTGCCAGCAGCCCCAAGACGGGGGGCGGAGAGACCCAGTACTTC.